A single sample gave rise to the 17 T cell receptor beta chains below, sequenced in a study of shared T cell receptors in the human thymus. Clones were read by immunoSEQ multiplex PCR, and TCRdb kept only the in-frame ones, dropping some. The table records under 700,000 clones, around 78% of them present only once. The sample was also linked to a second study, of human thymus T cells.

The sample taken for sequencing was thymocytes. All receptors derive from a boy younger than two with a congenital heart defect.

This clone came up a few times. The chain carries TRBV11-2 and TRBJ2-1; 11 bases match TRBD2. The V and J ends lost 5 bases and 2 bases, in that order; junction bases with no gene match: 14. Germline V gene data show CDR1 as SGHAT and CDR2 as FQNNGV. The CDR3 sequence is 19 residues long. CDR3 nucleotides: TGTGCCAGCAGCCCCCCGCGGACTAGCGGGTTTGAGACCTACAATGAGCAGTTCTTC. The encoded protein is CASSPPRTSGFETYNEQFF.

V usage is TRBV10-3 and J usage is TRBJ1-1; D ambiguous. CDR1 and CDR2 (germline): ENHRY, SYGVKD. Trimming took 8 bases from V and 11 from J, leaving 12 bases between them. The CDR3 extends over 10 amino acids. CDR3 coding DNA: TGTGCCATCGGGTCGAAGAGGGCTTTCTTT. This sequence encodes CAIGSKRAFF.

The chain combines TRBV27 with TRBJ2-1; D call uncertain. V dropped 4 bases and J dropped 5 bases, with 15 bases sitting between them. The CDR3 contains 15 residues. The V gene's germline CDR1 is MNHEY and CDR2 SMNVEV (reference sequence). Here the CDR3 DNA reads TGTGCCAGCAGTTCCTCCGTTCCCTACCACAATGAGCAGTTCTTC. Protein: CASSSSVPYHNEQFF.

The CDR3 loop reads CASRASARPSSYEQYF. CDR3 bases: TGTGCCAGCAGGGCTAGCGCCCGACCCAGCTCCTACGAGCAGTACTTC. J is TRBJ2-7 and V is TRBV27; possibly TRBD2 for D (6 bases). CDR1 and CDR2 (germline): MNHEY, SMNVEV (reference sequence). There are 16 residues in the CDR3. Trimming cost V 6 bases and J 0 bases, with 18 bases left between them.

The chain recombines TRBV6-5 with TRBJ1-4, with D tentatively TRBD1 (6 bases). V was cut by 10 bases and J by 6 bases, with 18 bases left in between. Germline V gives CDR1 MNHEY, CDR2 SVGAGI. This CDR3 region has 14 residues. The CDR3 loop is CATPRTADYEKLFF. The CDR3 nucleotides read TGTGCCACACCGAGGACAGCGGACTATGAAAAACTGTTTTTT.

This clone was counted a few times. The rearrangement uses TRBV29-1 and TRBJ1-1; D uncertain. V was cut by 3 bases and J by 6 bases, with 17 bases left in between. This CDR3 is 14 amino acids long. From germline, CDR1 is SQVTM and CDR2 ANQGSEA. DNA of the CDR3: TGCAGCGTTGATTCCGCGGCCGGCGTGGCTGAAGCTTTCTTT. It codes for CSVDSAAGVAEAFF.

For the CDR3, the DNA is TGTGCCAGCAGCTCTACAGGGGTTGGCTACGAGCAGTACTTC. Translating gives CASSSTGVGYEQYF. V usage is TRBV7-2 and J usage is TRBJ2-7; the match to TRBD1 covers 7 bases. V gave up 4 bases and J gave up 3 bases; unmatched junction bases: 6. The CDR3 has 14 amino acids. CDR1 and CDR2 from the germline V gene are SGHTA and FQGNSA.

The rearrangement uses TRBV6-5 and TRBJ1-1, with a tentative D call TRBD1 (6 bases). Germline CDR1 is MNHEY and CDR2 is SVGAGI. The CDR3 runs to 14 residues. V was clipped by 8 bases and J by 2 bases, with 15 bases between them. The CDR3 here is CASSLWTANTEAFF. The CDR3 DNA reads as TGTGCCAGCTCCCTATGGACAGCCAACACTGAAGCTTTCTTT.

The rearrangement links TRBV4-2 to TRBJ2-1; 14 bases fit TRBD2. This CDR3 has 19 amino acids. V gave up 4 bases and J gave up 5 bases; unmatched junction bases: 13. CDR1 LGHNA and CDR2 YNFKEQ come from the germline V gene. CDR3: CASSLPTSGRASRDNEQFF. The CDR3 region has the DNA TGTGCCAGCAGCCTCCCGACTAGCGGGAGGGCCTCCCGGGACAATGAGCAGTTCTTC.

This chain uses TRBV7-6 with TRBJ1-1, with 9 bases matching TRBD1. The CDR3 is 15 residues long. Germline V lookup: CDR1 SGHVS, CDR2 FNYEAQ. V lost 5 bases and J lost 3; bases outside the gene matches: 7. In DNA, the CDR3 is TGTGCCAGCAGCGCGGGACAGGGTGTGGACACTGAAGCTTTCTTT. Its translation: CASSAGQGVDTEAFF. Full variable domain (outside the CDR3, taken from reference TRBV7-6 and TRBJ1-1): GAGVSQSPRYKVTKRGQDVALRCDPISGHVSLYWYRQALGQGPEFLTYFNYEAQQDKSGLPNDRFSAERPEGSISTLTIQRTEQRDSAMYRCASSAGQGVDTEAFFGQGTRLTVV.

The chain combines TRBV4-2 with TRBJ2-3, with D perhaps TRBD2 (6 bases). This CDR3 is 19 amino acids long. Per the germline V gene, CDR1 is LGHNA and CDR2 is YNFKEQ. V was pared by 2 bases and J by 1 base, with 22 bases between. CDR3 region: CASSQCGAKRTARTDTQYF. The DNA of the CDR3 is TGTGCCAGCAGCCAATGCGGGGCGAAGCGAACGGCCCGCACAGATACGCAGTATTTT.

This clone showed up just once. This sequence joins TRBV4-3 and TRBJ2-3, with D uncertain. The CDR3 has 17 amino acids. Trimming removed 3 bases from V and 2 bases from J, with 18 bases in between. The germline V gene encodes CDR1 LGHNA and CDR2 YSLEER. DNA for the CDR3: TGCGCCAGCAGCCAGATTGACTCTCCTGACCCCACAGATACGCAGTATTTT. Translation: CASSQIDSPDPTDTQYF.

The J gene is TRBJ2-7, the V gene TRBV15; 11 nucleotides match TRBD1. Germline CDR1 and CDR2: LNHNV and YYDKDF (reference sequence). The CDR3 consists of 18 residues. The junction had 13 bases not matched to a gene; V was cut back by 2 bases and J by 4 bases. Here the CDR3 DNA reads TGTGCCACCAGCAGACCCTGGTTGCGGGACAGGGGGAGGTACGAGCAGTACTTC. Its protein is CATSRPWLRDRGRYEQYF.

The genes are TRBV2 and TRBJ2-7; 11 bases map to TRBD1. V lost 6 bases to trimming and J lost 3 bases; unmatched junction nucleotides: 10. CDR1 SNHLY and CDR2 FYNNEI come from the germline V gene. The CDR3 loop spans 16 amino acids. In DNA, the CDR3 is TGTGCCAGCAGCCTAACCGGGACAGGGGGGTACTACGAGCAGTACTTC. This translates into CASSLTGTGGYYEQYF.

J is TRBJ1-5 and V is TRBV30, with D unresolved. The CDR3 length is 14 residues. From germline, CDR1 is GTSNPN and CDR2 SVGIG (reference sequence). V dropped 0 bases and J dropped 3 bases, with 9 bases sitting between them. CDR3 DNA sequence: TGTGCCTGGAGTGTCCGGGGTATCAATCAGCCCCAGCATTTT. Amino acid sequence: CAWSVRGINQPQHF.

This clone was detected only a few times. The rearrangement uses TRBV7-9 and TRBJ2-7; D perhaps matches TRBD2 (5 bases). Trimming left V 1 base short and J 2 bases short, with 9 bases between. The CDR3 runs to 14 residues. Germline lookup yields CDR1 SEHNR and CDR2 FQNEAQ (reference sequence). The CDR3 is CASSLVGRAYEQYF. The DNA for the CDR3 is TGTGCCAGCAGCTTAGTAGGGAGAGCCTACGAGCAGTACTTC.

This sequence joins TRBV30 and TRBJ2-2; D is perhaps TRBD1 (6 bases). CDR3 length: 13 amino acids. Germline assignment: CDR1 GTSNPN and CDR2 SVGIG (reference sequence). CDR3 coding DNA: TGTGCACCTACAGGGTCAGGGACCGGGGAGCTGTTTTTT. As protein: CAPTGSGTGELFF.